This entry describes one T cell receptor (beta chain). The antigen is unknown. On cycle 4 day 1 and cycle 7 day 1, as well as at baseline, blood was sampled. The method was immunoSEQ multiplex PCR; TCRdb's version includes in-frame clones alone and lacks a portion of them. Here the sample spans some 74,000 clones, approximately 78% being singletons. The data derive from a study of OX40 agonist ivuxolimab in advanced cancers. Turning to the study itself: It was permissible to have had prior anti-PD-1, anti-PD-L1 or anti-CTLA-4 therapy, and 40% had some.

V was pared by 5 bases and J by 2 bases, with 9 bases between. CDR1 and CDR2 (germline): LNHDA, SQIVND (reference sequence). The length of the CDR3 is 13 residues. Points from the study as a whole: In general, CD8+ T cells held more expanded clones than CD4+ did, on average.

This sequence originates from an adult with an advanced solid tumor such as melanoma, head and neck, liver or kidney cancer. Sample: CD4+ or CD8+ T cells sorted from blood, taken in a trial of the OX40 agonist ivuxolimab. The rearrangement links TRBV19 to TRBJ1-1; no clear D gene. The CDR3, as DNA: TGTGCCAGTAGTCGACTGGTCAACACTGAAGCTTTCTTT. This translates into CASSRLVNTEAFF.